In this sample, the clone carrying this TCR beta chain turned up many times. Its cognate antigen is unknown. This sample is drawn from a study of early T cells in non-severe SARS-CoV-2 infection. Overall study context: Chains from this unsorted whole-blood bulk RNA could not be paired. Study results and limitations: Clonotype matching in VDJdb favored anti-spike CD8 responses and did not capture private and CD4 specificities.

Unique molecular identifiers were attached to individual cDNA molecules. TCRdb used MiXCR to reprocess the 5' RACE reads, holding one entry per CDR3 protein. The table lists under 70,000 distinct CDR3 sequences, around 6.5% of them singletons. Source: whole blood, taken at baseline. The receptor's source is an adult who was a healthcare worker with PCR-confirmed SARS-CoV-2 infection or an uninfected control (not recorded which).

The chain's CDR3 is CASRGDQETQYF. DNA for the CDR3: TGTGCCAGCAGGGGGGACCAAGAGACCCAGTACTTC. V gene TRBV2 combines with J gene TRBJ2-5; the D call may be TRBD1 or TRBD2 (5 bases each). The CDR3 is 12 amino acids. CDR1 and CDR2 from the germline V gene are SNHLY and FYNNEI. V lost 6 bases and J 0 bases, leaving 5 bases between the germline ends.